A selection of T cell receptor beta chains follows, all from one sample in a study of T cell repertoires in cytomegalovirus infection. Their recognized antigens are unknown. TCRdb itself ran the reads through MiXCR, one entry per CDR3 protein. The top ten hold roughly 15% of the sample, which has around 540,000 distinct CDR3 sequences, roughly a third seen once. Sample: cultured PBMCs, taken from culture after CMV antigen stimulation. The receptor source for this set is a human donor in good health (CMV status not recorded). Some clones in this sample may be carry-over from other donors' samples. The CDR3 runs from the conserved cysteine through the conserved F or W. Each record gives: CDR3 protein, CDR3 DNA, V gene, clone size, J gene, D gene. D genes are given only for firm matches. Rows may omit the clone size; those that give it use once, few, many or a size class.

CASSPTGGQETQYF TGTGCCAGCAGTCCCACAGGGGGCCAAGAGACCCAGTACTTC TRBV6-2/TRBV6-3 - TRBJ2-5 TRBD1
CASSLGTNTYEQYF TGTGCCAGCAGCTTAGGCACGAATACCTACGAGCAGTACTTC TRBV11-3 once TRBJ2-7 -
CASSQGPVTEAFF TGTGCCAGCAGTCAGGGGCCGGTCACTGAAGCTTTCTTT TRBV12-3/TRBV12-4 - TRBJ1-1 -
CASSFLESTGELFF TGTGCCAGCAGCTTTCTAGAGAGTACCGGGGAGCTGTTTTTT TRBV7-2 few TRBJ2-2 -
CASSLRSGRDTGELFF TGTGCCAGCAGCTTACGTAGCGGGAGGGACACCGGGGAGCTGTTTTTT TRBV7-2 many TRBJ2-2 TRBD2
CASSGEGGYYGYTF TGTGCCAGCAGCGGAGAGGGGGGTTACTATGGCTACACCTTC TRBV9 - TRBJ1-2 -
CASSFPWGPTKNIQYF TGTGCCAGCAGCTTCCCCTGGGGCCCAACCAAAAACATTCAGTACTTC TRBV11-3 few TRBJ2-4 -
CASSLSRREITDTQYF TGTGCCAGCAGTTTATCCCGGCGGGAGATCACAGATACGCAGTATTTT TRBV12-3/TRBV12-4 many TRBJ2-3 TRBD2
CAISESVTEQFF TGTGCCATCAGTGAGTCGGTGACCGAGCAGTTCTTC TRBV10-3 few TRBJ2-1 -
CASSLVGSQPQHF TGTGCCAGCAGCTTAGTGGGGAGTCAGCCCCAGCATTTT TRBV7-2 few TRBJ1-5 -
CASSPQGLADEQFF TGTGCCAGCAGCCCGCAGGGACTAGCCGATGAGCAGTTCTTC TRBV7-9 - TRBJ2-1 TRBD2
CASASGRVNTQYF TGTGCCAGTGCTAGCGGGAGAGTAAATACGCAGTATTTT TRBV27 few TRBJ2-3 TRBD2
CASSFFGGSYNEQFF TGTGCCAGCAGCTTTTTCGGAGGCTCCTACAATGAGCAGTTCTTC TRBV5-4 - TRBJ2-1 -
CASSHQGREGAYEQYF TGTGCCAGCAGCCACCAGGGGCGGGAGGGCGCGTACGAGCAGTACTTC TRBV7-2 few TRBJ2-7 TRBD2
CSARSRDRGFLRGNQPQHF TGCAGTGCTAGATCACGGGACAGGGGATTTTTGAGGGGCAATCAGCCCCAGCATTTT TRBV20-1 - TRBJ1-5 TRBD1
CASSATGPGVDGYTF TGTGCCAGCAGCGCGACAGGGCCGGGGGTGGATGGCTACACCTTC TRBV7-2 - TRBJ1-2 TRBD1
CASSYNREWLALGYEQFF TGTGCCAGCAGTTACAATAGGGAATGGCTAGCCCTAGGGTATGAGCAGTTCTTC TRBV6-5 few TRBJ2-1 -
CASSTLRGTGGVEQFF TGTGCCAGCAGCACCCTCCGGGGGACAGGGGGCGTTGAGCAGTTCTTC TRBV5-5 - TRBJ2-1 TRBD1
CASSPLVSFGGDNEQFF TGTGCCAGCAGCCCACTTGTATCCTTTGGGGGTGACAATGAGCAGTTCTTC TRBV7-9 - TRBJ2-1 -
CASSPRKSGVSVSEQFF TGTGCCAGCTCACCCCGTAAGAGCGGGGTTTCAGTTAGTGAGCAGTTCTTC TRBV18 - TRBJ2-1 TRBD2
CASRFQGKESNQPQHF TGTGCCAGCAGATTTCAGGGAAAGGAAAGCAATCAGCCCCAGCATTTT TRBV27 - TRBJ1-5 -
CASSLGGGSRRDTQYF TGTGCCAGCAGCCTGGGCGGCGGGTCGCGCAGGGATACGCAGTATTTT TRBV7-2 - TRBJ2-3 -
CASSVTGFMNTEAFF TGTGCCAGCAGCGTAACAGGCTTCATGAACACTGAAGCTTTCTTT TRBV9 - TRBJ1-1 -